The sequence of this TCR beta chain was determined in a study of blood T cells in healthy people across ages. This clonotype was detected once. Samples each had at least 6 micrograms of total RNA extracted. With a J-beta primer mix and a sample-barcoded 5' primer, a second PCR ran about 6 to 11 cycles. There were at least 2.5 million CDR3-containing paired-end reads obtained from each sample. TCRdb re-called the 5' RACE reads with MiXCR, one entry per CDR3 protein. The table includes under 700,000 distinct CDR3 sequences, 24% detected once. CDR1 and CDR2 (germline): DFQATT, SNEGSKA (reference sequence). Trimming removed 3 bases at V and 6 bases at J, with 8 bases between. The CDR3 runs 12 residues. This sample also appeared in a second study, on T cells of mothers and their children.

The clonotype was recovered from a boy aged 5-17 years in good health. The chain joins TRBV20-1 to TRBJ2-2; possibly TRBD2 for D (5 bases). Source material: blood. In DNA form, the CDR3 reads TGCAGTGCTAGCGACTACGCCGGGGAGCTGTTTTTT. Protein product: CSASDYAGELFF.